This entry is about one T cell receptor (beta chain). What it binds is not known. TCRdb re-analysed the 5' RACE reads in MiXCR, keeping a single row per CDR3 protein. The sample lists fewer than 450,000 distinct CDR3 sequences, around a fifth occurring once. This record belongs to a study of T-cell memory formation after mild COVID-19. Points from the study as a whole: Cross-reactive memory seemingly joined, as some responding clones were found in pre-infection memory.

This CDR3 contains 19 residues. With 0 bases clipped from V and 4 bases from J, the junction kept 12 bases outside the gene matches. CDR1 and CDR2 from the germline V gene are LGHNA and YNFKEQ. The source is an adult woman who had mild COVID-19 (a few samples of this study predate the infection). Cell type and time point are not known. The chain has TRBV4-2 and TRBJ2-5; 12 bases fit TRBD2. The sequenced material came from PBMCs or a T cell subset sorted from them (not recorded which). In DNA, the CDR3 is TGTGCCAGCAGCCAAGAAGGCGGGGCTAGCGGGGGGGCCCCAGAGACCCAGTACTTC. The encoded protein is CASSQEGGASGGAPETQYF.